This passage covers 18 T cell receptor beta chains from one sample sequenced in a study of T cells after yellow fever vaccination. One entry per CDR3 protein, called by TCRdb with MiXCR from the 5' RACE reads. The sample shows fewer than 350,000 distinct CDR3 sequences, over 3.5% of them seen only once. The sample here was PBMCs, taken 15 days after the yellow fever booster vaccination. These receptors all come from a man between 18 and 35 years old who received the YFV17D yellow fever vaccine.

The chain has TRBV7-8 and TRBJ2-4, with 7 bases identical to TRBD1. The CDR3 consists of 14 residues. V was clipped by 5 bases and J by 6 bases; unmatched bases: 7. The germline CDR1 and CDR2 sequences are SGHVS and FQNEAQ. The CDR3 sequence: CASSVRGQRNIQYF. The CDR3 DNA reads as TGTGCCAGCAGCGTCAGGGGACAGAGAAACATTCAGTACTTC.

This clonotype has at least ten counts. The V call is TRBV7-2, the J call TRBJ1-2, with TRBD1 identical over 7 bases. From germline, CDR1 is SGHTA and CDR2 FQGNSA. The CDR3 has 15 amino acids. Germline trimming cut 1 base from V and 7 bases from J; bases unmatched to any gene: 9. The CDR3 is CASSLGVTGMRGYTF. The CDR3 region has the DNA TGTGCCAGCAGCTTAGGCGTGACAGGGATGCGTGGCTACACCTTC.

This clonotype was seen ten or more times. The chain is built from TRBV20-1 and TRBJ2-7; a possible D gene is TRBD2 (6 bases). Germline V gene lookup returns CDR1 DFQATT and CDR2 SNEGSKA (reference sequence). This CDR3 is 13 amino acids long. With 4 bases removed from V and 10 bases from J, the gap between germline ends came to 20 bases. CDR3 sequence reads: CSATRDGTSVQYV. Here the CDR3 DNA reads TGCAGTGCTACGAGGGACGGGACTTCGGTTCAGTACGTC.

The chain has TRBV19 and TRBJ1-1; D is unclear. V shed 7 bases and J shed 2 bases, with 8 bases lying between them. Germline loops: CDR1 LNHDA, CDR2 SQIVND (reference sequence). The CDR3 runs 12 residues. This chain's CDR3 is CASNHKNTEAFF. The DNA for the CDR3 is TGTGCCAGTAATCATAAAAACACTGAAGCTTTCTTT.

This clonotype was seen ten or more times. The chain combines TRBV5-1 with TRBJ2-5; tentative D call: TRBD2 (6 bases). The CDR3 has 14 residues. CDR1 is SGHRS, CDR2 YFSETQ, per germline. Trimming took 2 bases from V and 5 from J, leaving 13 bases between them. CDR3 protein: CASSFRGIEETQYF. The CDR3 nucleotides are TGCGCCAGCAGCTTCCGCGGGATTGAGGAGACCCAGTACTTC. The full variable domain, rest sourced from reference TRBV5-1 and TRBJ2-5, is KAGVTQTPRYLIKTRGQQVTLSCSPISGHRSVSWYQQTPGQGLQFLFEYFSETQRNKGNFPGRFSGRQFSNSRSEMNVSTLELGDSALYLCASSFRGIEETQYFGPGTRLLVL.

This clonotype showed up many times. The chain has TRBV18 and TRBJ1-2, with 8 positions matching TRBD1. The CDR3 has 15 residues. Germline lookup yields CDR1 KGHSH and CDR2 LQKENI. Unmatched junction bases numbered 16, after V lost 3 bases and J lost 13 bases. CDR3 loop: CASSPTAEGQALRTF. The CDR3 DNA reads as TGTGCCAGCTCACCTACAGCCGAGGGACAGGCACTACGCACCTTC.

A few counts support this clonotype. The chain combines TRBV25-1 with TRBJ2-7; TRBD2 is a possible D gene (5 bases). Trimming left V 11 bases short and J 4 bases short, with 12 bases between. The CDR3 covers 11 residues. Per germline, CDR1 MGHDK and CDR2 SYGVNS. CDR3 nucleotide sequence: TGTGCCGCCGGGGTGGAGTACGAGCAGTACTTC. This gives the protein CAAGVEYEQYF.

The chain joins TRBV5-4 to TRBJ2-3, with 11 bases lining up with TRBD2. The V and J ends lost 4 bases and 6 bases, in that order; junction bases with no gene match: 13. This CDR3 has 17 amino acids. Germline V gene sequence: CDR1 SGHNT, CDR2 YYREEE (reference sequence). CDR3 in amino acids: CASSKGVSGGARDTQYF. The CDR3, as DNA: TGTGCCAGCAGCAAAGGGGTTAGCGGGGGGGCCAGGGATACGCAGTATTTT.

This clonotype has ten or more counts. The V gene is TRBV4-1, the J gene TRBJ1-2; D is uncertain. CDR1 and CDR2 (germline): MGHRA, YSYEKL. V was shortened by 0 bases and J by 4 bases, with 12 bases between the two germline ends. This CDR3 spans 15 amino acids. This chain's CDR3 is CASSQDRGIGYGYTF. As DNA, the CDR3 is TGCGCCAGCAGCCAAGACCGGGGTATCGGCTATGGCTACACCTTC.

This clonotype has a handful of counts. J is TRBJ2-3 and V is TRBV2; D is unresolved. This CDR3 spans 14 amino acids. CDR1 and CDR2 from the germline V gene are SNHLY and FYNNEI. V gave up 2 bases and J gave up 4 bases, with 10 bases separating them. CDR3: CASSELPGADTQYF. In nucleotides, the CDR3 is TGTGCCAGCAGTGAATTGCCAGGTGCAGATACGCAGTATTTT.

This clonotype occurred a few times. DNA of the CDR3: TGTGCCTGGGCTTCGGGGGACTACTACGAGCAGTACTTC. This encodes CAWASGDYYEQYF. The V and J genes are TRBV30 and TRBJ2-7; TRBD2 matches at 7 bases. In germline, CDR1 is GTSNPN, CDR2 SVGIG (reference sequence). The J segment lost 3 bases and the V segment lost 5 bases, leaving 7 bases of the junction unmatched. This CDR3 has 13 amino acids. Supplemented by reference TRBV30 and TRBJ2-7, the full variable domain reads SQTIHQWPATLVQPVGSPLSLECTVEGTSNPNLYWYRQAAGRGLQLLFYSVGIGQISSEVPQNLSASRPQDRQFILSSKKLLLSDSGFYLCAWASGDYYEQYFGPGTRLTVT.

The sample holds many counts of this clonotype. The chain employs TRBV20-1 and TRBJ1-1; 8 bases align to TRBD1. Unmatched junction bases numbered 11, after V lost 6 bases and J lost 5 bases. Germline V gene data show CDR1 as DFQATT and CDR2 as SNEGSKA (reference sequence). This CDR3 is built from 14 residues. This chain's CDR3 is CSARTGGGRTEAFF. CDR3 bases: TGCAGTGCGCGTACAGGGGGAGGGAGGACTGAAGCTTTCTTT.

This clonotype was seen more than once but under ten times. V usage is TRBV29-1 and J usage is TRBJ2-3; possible D gene TRBD2, 5 bases. This CDR3 region has 13 residues. Per the germline V gene, CDR1 is SQVTM and CDR2 is ANQGSEA. The V and J ends lost 4 bases and 1 base respectively, with 9 bases between them. The DNA of the CDR3 is TGCAGCGTTGGGTACGGGGGCACAGATACGCAGTATTTT. Its protein product is CSVGYGGTDTQYF.

This clonotype was detected many times. The chain employs TRBV12-3 or TRBV12-4 and TRBJ2-1; D not resolved. The CDR3 totals 11 residues. V lost 6 bases, J lost 10 bases, and 10 bases lay in between. The CDR3 region is CASSLGTEQFF. The CDR3 nucleotides read TGTGCCAGCAGCCTTGGAACAGAGCAGTTCTTC.

This clonotype has ten or more counts. The V gene is TRBV6-5, the J gene TRBJ1-1; D remains unclear. Germline values: CDR1 MNHEY, CDR2 SVGAGI. Trimming pared 0 bases from V and 8 bases from J, leaving 7 bases between. The CDR3 is made up of 12 amino acids. The CDR3 reads CASSYSRGEAFF. The DNA of the CDR3 is TGTGCCAGCAGTTACTCGAGAGGGGAAGCTTTCTTT.

This clonotype was picked up many times. DNA for the CDR3: TGTGCCTGTTCAGGCTCTGGGGCCAACGTCCTGACTTTC. Its protein product is CACSGSGANVLTF. The rearrangement uses TRBV30 and TRBJ2-6, with D unclear. CDR1 and CDR2 (germline): GTSNPN, SVGIG (reference sequence). V lost 6 bases to trimming and J lost 0 bases, with 6 bases between them. CDR3 length: 13 amino acids.

This clonotype was counted at least ten times. The rearrangement uses TRBV6-2 or TRBV6-3 and TRBJ2-5; D unclear. This CDR3 region has 13 residues. Between the trimmed V and J ends, which lost 2 bases and 5 bases, there was a span of 9 bases. The germline V gene encodes CDR1 MNHEY and CDR2 SVGEGT. For the CDR3, the DNA is TGTGCCAGCAGTTACCCCTCTCCGGAGACCCAGTACTTC. Amino acid sequence: CASSYPSPETQYF.

There are a few counts of this clonotype. V usage is TRBV20-1 and J usage is TRBJ2-1; 11 positions agree with TRBD2. CDR1 is DFQATT and CDR2 is SNEGSKA in the germline V gene (reference sequence). This CDR3 comprises 15 residues. Trimming at V came to 0 bases and at J to 7 bases, leaving 5 bases not matched to a gene. CDR3 nucleotide sequence: TGCAGTGCTAGAGATCCCGCTAGCGGGGGGAATGAGCAGTTCTTC. This gives the protein CSARDPASGGNEQFF.